This TCR beta chain was retrieved from a study of cytomegalovirus exposure and HLA in healthy donors. Study at large: Some 180 million T cells yielded under 130 million unique TCR beta sequences in earlier analysis. Within the Caucasian-associated ancestry cluster were around 81% of the roughly 380 genotyped donors.

The CDR3 consists of 16 residues. Germline assignment: CDR1 SGDLS and CDR2 YYNGEE. The V segment lost 0 bases and the J segment 4 bases; nucleotides outside the gene matches: 6. Study-level points and caveats: In a later analysis, TCR beta V- and J-gene trimming showed a link to a missense DCLRE1C variant.

To note about this clone: Its antigen remains unidentified.

The PCR was carried out with 60 Vbeta primers and 13 Jbeta primers. Produced via immunoSEQ multiplex PCR; TCRdb's table is partial and in-frame only. The data contain just under 250,000 clones, around 80% of them singletons. The material sequenced was PBMCs. This TCR was recovered from a woman aged 40 to 50 in good health and CMV-seropositive. The J gene is TRBJ2-1, the V gene TRBV9; 8 bases are a match to TRBD2. CDR3 nucleotides: TGTGCCAGCAGCGTAGGACTAGCGAGTAAGTACAATGAGCAGTTCTTC. This codes for CASSVGLASKYNEQFF.